This TCR beta chain came from a study of naive and memory T cell subsets. Whole-study findings and limits: In naive cells, over 95% of TCR sequences were seen only once. Between naive and memory subsets, TCR abundance power law exponents differed.

The V end was cut by 6 bases, the J end by 2 bases, with 14 bases between. Germline assignment: CDR1 MNHNS and CDR2 SASEGT. This CDR3 contains 15 residues. About this clonotype: Its antigen is as yet unknown.

Two oligonucleotides, mixed equimolar, formed the beta constant-region primer covering TRBC1 and TRBC2. The ligated cDNA underwent four PCR rounds using SP2 and nested alpha and beta constant-region primers. TCRdb processed the UMI-ligation and nested PCR reads anew with MiXCR; each CDR3 protein has one entry. The sample contains approximately 140,000 distinct CDR3 sequences, about 18% of which appear only once. V is TRBV6-1 and J is TRBJ1-5; D unclear. This clonotype originated in a human donor in good health. Sequences were obtained from naive CD4+ T cells from blood. Here the CDR3 DNA reads TGTGCCAGCAGGGAGGGAGGGTGTCGCAATCAGCCCCAGCATTTT. Translating gives CASREGGCRNQPQHF.